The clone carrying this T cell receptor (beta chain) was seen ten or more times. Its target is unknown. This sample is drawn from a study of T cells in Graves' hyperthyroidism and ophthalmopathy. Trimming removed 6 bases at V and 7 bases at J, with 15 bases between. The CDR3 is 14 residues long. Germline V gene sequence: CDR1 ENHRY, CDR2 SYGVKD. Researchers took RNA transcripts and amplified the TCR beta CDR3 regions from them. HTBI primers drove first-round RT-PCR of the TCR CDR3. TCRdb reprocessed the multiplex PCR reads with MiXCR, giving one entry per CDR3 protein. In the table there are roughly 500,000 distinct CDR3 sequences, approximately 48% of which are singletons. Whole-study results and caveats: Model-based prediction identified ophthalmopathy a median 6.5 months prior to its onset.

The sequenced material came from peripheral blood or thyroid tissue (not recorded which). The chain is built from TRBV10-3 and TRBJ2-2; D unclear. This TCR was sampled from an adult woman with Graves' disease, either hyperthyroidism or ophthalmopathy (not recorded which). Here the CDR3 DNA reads TGTGCCATCAGCAGAACAAGGGATCTCGGGGAGCTGTTTTTT. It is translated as CAISRTRDLGELFF.